This T cell receptor (beta chain) emerged from a study of shared clonotypes between healthy human individuals. Whole-study results and caveats: Only a few donors were included, so the genetic and exposure-history diversity represented was limited. The sampled material consisted only of blood, and tissue repertoires are likely to differ.

About this clone: The target antigen is unknown.

Sequencing used immunoSEQ multiplex PCR; TCRdb keeps in-frame clones, though not all of them. The sample yields about a million clones, approximately 77% seen once. This CDR3 is built from 14 residues. In germline, CDR1 is MNHNS, CDR2 SASEGT. The V end was cut by 2 bases, the J end by 1 base, with 6 bases between. The sequencing input was memory CD4+ T cells from PBMCs. Subset: CD45RA-negative fraction. The rearrangement joins TRBV6-1 to TRBJ1-5; D is unresolved. This clonotype was sampled from a man aged 18 to 29 in good health. Some clones in this sample may be carry-over from other donors' samples. CDR3 region: CASSEPSSNQPQHF. DNA for the CDR3: TGTGCCAGCAGTGAACCCTCAAGCAATCAGCCCCAGCATTTT.